This T cell receptor beta chain was sequenced in a study of patients and donors after allogeneic stem cell transplantation. There are many counts of this clonotype. CDR1 is SGHNT, CDR2 YYREEE, per germline (reference sequence). Trimming cost V 4 bases and J 3 bases; bases outside gene matches: 5. This CDR3 has 15 residues. MiXCR, run by TCRdb on the RT-PCR reads, gives a single entry per CDR3 protein. The table has approximately 20,000 distinct CDR3 sequences, around 4.5% seen once. This chain connects TRBV5-4 to TRBJ2-7; 12 bases align to TRBD2. The receptor comes from a human donor who was either an allogeneic HSCT recipient or a stem cell or donor lymphocyte infusion donor (not recorded which). It is not recorded whose cells these are; they may come from a transplant donor. The sample taken for sequencing was blood, either unsorted or a sorted T cell fraction (not recorded which). The CDR3 coding sequence is TGTGCCAGCAGCCCCGGACTAGCGGGATACTACGAGCAGTACTTC. Encoded protein: CASSPGLAGYYEQYF.